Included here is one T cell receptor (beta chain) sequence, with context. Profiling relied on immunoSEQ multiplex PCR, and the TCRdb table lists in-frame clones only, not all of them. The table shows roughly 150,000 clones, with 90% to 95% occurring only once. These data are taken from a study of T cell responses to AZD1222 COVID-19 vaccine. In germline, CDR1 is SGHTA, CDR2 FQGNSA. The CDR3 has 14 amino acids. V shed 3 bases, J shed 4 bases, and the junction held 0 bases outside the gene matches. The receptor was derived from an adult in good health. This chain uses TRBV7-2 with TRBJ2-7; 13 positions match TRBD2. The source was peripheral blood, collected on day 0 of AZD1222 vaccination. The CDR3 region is CASSLTSGRYEQYF. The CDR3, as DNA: TGTGCCAGCAGCTTGACTAGCGGGAGGTACGAGCAGTACTTC.